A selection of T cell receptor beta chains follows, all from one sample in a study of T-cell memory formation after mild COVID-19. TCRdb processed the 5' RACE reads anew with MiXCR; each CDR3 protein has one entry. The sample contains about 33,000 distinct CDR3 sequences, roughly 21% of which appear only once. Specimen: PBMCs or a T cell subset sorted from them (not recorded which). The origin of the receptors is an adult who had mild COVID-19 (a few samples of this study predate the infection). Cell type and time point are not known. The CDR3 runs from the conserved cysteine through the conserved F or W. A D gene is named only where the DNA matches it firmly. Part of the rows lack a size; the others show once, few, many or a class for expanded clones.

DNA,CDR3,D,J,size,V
TGCAGTGCTAGATCGGGTGAGGGCTATGGCTACACCTTC,CSARSGEGYGYTF,NA,TRBJ1-2,many,TRBV20-1
TGTGCCAGCAGTTACTCCATAGCGGGAGACTACGAGCAGTACTTC,CASSYSIAGDYEQYF,TRBD2,TRBJ2-7,many,TRBV6-2/TRBV6-3
TGTGCCAGCAGCTCCGCCTCACAAGGGACAGGGAGCCCCTACGAGCAGTACTTC,CASSSASQGTGSPYEQYF,TRBD1,TRBJ2-7,NA,TRBV7-9
TGTGCCAGCAGCTTAGGGTCAGGGGGCACTGAAGCTTTCTTT,CASSLGSGGTEAFF,TRBD1,TRBJ1-1,few,TRBV7-2
TGTGCCAGCGCGGAGAGGGGACCGGCGGTCTTC,CASAERGPAVF,NA,TRBJ2-5,NA,TRBV7-9
TGCGCCAGCACGCTTGGAGTCGGGAGGAGAAACACCATATATTTT,CASTLGVGRRNTIYF,NA,TRBJ1-3,few,TRBV5-1
TGTGCCAGCAGTTGGGAGGGAGGGGGCACAGATACGCAGTATTTT,CASSWEGGGTDTQYF,TRBD2,TRBJ2-3,NA,TRBV27
TGTGCCAGCAGCTTCGGACAGCCCTCTTTT,CASSFGQPSF,NA,TRBJ2-3,NA,TRBV7-2
TGTGCCATCTCCGGAGCGCGGAGAGATAACTATGGCTACACCTTC,CAISGARRDNYGYTF,NA,TRBJ1-2,many,TRBV7-9
TGTGCCAGCAGCCCCCGGGACTATGGCTACACCTTC,CASSPRDYGYTF,NA,TRBJ1-2,NA,TRBV7-9
TGTGCCAGCAGCTTAGGAGGGGGAGGGTACGGAACCGGGGCCAACGTCCTGACTTTC,CASSLGGGGYGTGANVLTF,NA,TRBJ2-6,NA,TRBV7-2
TGTGCCAGCGGGGACTGGATTTCCATGAACACTGAAGCTTTATTT,CASGDWISMNTEALF,NA,TRBJ1-1,NA,TRBV5-4
TGTGCCAGCAGTTTATCGAGACTAGCGGGAGTGGGTCAAGAGACCCAGTACTTC,CASSLSRLAGVGQETQYF,TRBD2,TRBJ2-5,many,TRBV27